Below are 30 T cell receptor beta chains sequenced from a single sample in a study of CD8 T cells in ankylosing spondylitis. A single record per CDR3 protein comes from TCRdb applying MiXCR to the 5' RACE reads. The sample comprises some 42,000 distinct CDR3 sequences, 2.7% of which are singletons, and roughly 4.4% rests with the top ten. The source material was blood, either unsorted or a sorted T cell fraction (not recorded which). The source of these receptors is a male donor with ankylosing spondylitis or in good health (not recorded which).

This clonotype was counted at least ten times. This sequence joins TRBV9 and TRBJ2-3; D remains unclear. The CDR3 loop spans 13 amino acids. From germline, CDR1 is SGDLS and CDR2 YYNGEE. V gave up 2 bases and J gave up 2 bases, with 6 bases separating them. CDR3 sequence: CASSVAHTDTQYF. In DNA form, the CDR3 reads TGTGCCAGCAGCGTGGCCCACACAGATACGCAGTATTTT.

Many counts were recorded for this clonotype. V is TRBV9 and J is TRBJ1-1; D not certain. CDR3 size: 13 residues. From germline, CDR1 is SGDLS and CDR2 YYNGEE. Trimming removed 4 bases from V and 1 base from J, with 8 bases in between. In nucleotides, the CDR3 is TGTGCCAGCAGCCTGGACTGGAACACTGAAGCTTTCTTT. As protein: CASSLDWNTEAFF.

This clonotype turned up a few times. The chain employs TRBV9 and TRBJ2-2; no reliable D call. There are 14 residues in the CDR3. V was pared by 3 bases and J by 1 base, with 7 bases between. Germline V gives CDR1 SGDLS, CDR2 YYNGEE. The CDR3 spells CASSASRNTGELFF. The CDR3 DNA is TGTGCCAGCAGCGCGAGCAGGAACACCGGGGAGCTGTTTTTT.

This clonotype has ten or more counts. The rearrangement joins TRBV9 to TRBJ2-5; TRBD2 agrees at 9 bases. CDR1 is SGDLS, CDR2 YYNGEE, per germline. This CDR3 has 17 residues. With V trimmed by 1 base and J by 5 bases, 12 bases remained unmatched. In nucleotides, the CDR3 is TGTGCCAGCAGCGTACGAAGCGGGAGGCCGCGTCACGAGACCCAGTACTTC. Protein product: CASSVRSGRPRHETQYF.

This clonotype was seen ten or more times. V usage is TRBV9 and J usage is TRBJ1-4, with 8 nucleotides matching TRBD1. Germline assignment: CDR1 SGDLS and CDR2 YYNGEE. With 1 base clipped from V and 2 bases from J, the junction kept 1 base outside the gene matches. The CDR3 sequence is 15 residues long. The CDR3 protein is CASSVQGATNEKLFF. DNA of the CDR3: TGTGCCAGCAGCGTACAGGGGGCGACTAATGAAAAACTGTTTTTT.

This clonotype was seen repeatedly, ten times or more. The rearrangement uses TRBV9 and TRBJ2-3; 8 bases map to TRBD1. The CDR3 is 16 residues long. V lost 2 bases to trimming and J lost 1 base; unmatched junction nucleotides: 6. In germline, CDR1 is SGDLS, CDR2 YYNGEE. The CDR3 nucleotides read TGTGCCAGCAGCGTGAGACAGGGGATGGGCACAGATACGCAGTATTTT. Its protein product is CASSVRQGMGTDTQYF.

The sample holds many counts of this clonotype. The chain carries TRBV7-3 and TRBJ2-1; tentatively, D is TRBD2 (6 bases). V gave up 1 base and J gave up 0 bases, with 10 bases separating them. CDR3 size: 16 residues. The germline V gene encodes CDR1 SGHTA and CDR2 FQGTGA. The CDR3 DNA reads as TGTGCCAGCAGCTTAAAGGCGGGAAGCTCCTACAATGAGCAGTTCTTC. It encodes CASSLKAGSSYNEQFF.

There are many counts of this clonotype. The chain combines TRBV9 with TRBJ2-3, with D possibly being TRBD1 or TRBD2 (5 bases each). The V end lost 4 bases, the J end lost 6 bases, and 9 bases lay between the germline ends. The CDR3 spans 12 residues. Germline loops: CDR1 SGDLS, CDR2 YYNGEE. The CDR3 sequence: CASSRDRDTQYF. CDR3 DNA: TGTGCCAGCAGCCGGGACCGGGATACGCAGTATTTT.

In its sample, this clonotype was seen many times. The chain joins TRBV9 to TRBJ2-3; 9 nucleotides match TRBD1. This CDR3 is built from 17 residues. With 2 bases clipped from V and 4 bases from J, the junction kept 11 bases outside the gene matches. The V gene's germline CDR1 is SGDLS and CDR2 YYNGEE. The CDR3 coding sequence is TGTGCCAGCAGCGTTGTGGGACAGGGATCCCCGCCAGATACGCAGTATTTT. Translating gives CASSVVGQGSPPDTQYF.

The sample holds many counts of this clonotype. The rearrangement uses TRBV9 and TRBJ2-1; perhaps TRBD2 as D (5 bases). The CDR3 totals 16 residues. CDR1 is SGDLS, CDR2 YYNGEE, per germline. The ends were cut back, 4 bases at V and 2 bases at J, with 16 bases in the middle. This CDR3 reads CASSPRRGEAYNEQFF. CDR3 nucleotide sequence: TGTGCCAGCAGCCCTCGTCGGGGAGAGGCCTACAATGAGCAGTTCTTC.

The table lists this clonotype with many counts. This sequence joins TRBV9 and TRBJ2-3, with 9 positions matching TRBD1. The CDR3 covers 14 residues. The junction had 2 bases not matched to a gene; V was cut back by 3 bases and J by 3 bases. CDR1 and CDR2 (germline): SGDLS, YYNGEE. In DNA form, the CDR3 reads TGTGCCAGCAGCGAAGGGACAGGGACAGATACGCAGTATTTT. This translates into CASSEGTGTDTQYF.

This clonotype came up many times. The chain carries TRBV9 and TRBJ2-7; 11 nucleotides agree with TRBD2. The CDR3 contains 15 residues. Germline assignment: CDR1 SGDLS and CDR2 YYNGEE. Germline trimming cut 0 bases from V and 7 bases from J; bases unmatched to any gene: 6. The CDR3 region has the DNA TGTGCCAGCAGCGTAGAGGTTAGCGGGAGGGCGGAGCAGTACTTC. This encodes CASSVEVSGRAEQYF.

This clonotype was seen ten or more times. This sequence joins TRBV9 and TRBJ2-3, with D uncertain. V dropped 4 bases and J dropped 2 bases, with 11 bases sitting between them. The CDR3 length is 14 residues. Germline lookup yields CDR1 SGDLS and CDR2 YYNGEE. The CDR3 region has the DNA TGTGCCAGCAGCCCACGAGTCACCACAGATACGCAGTATTTT. This encodes CASSPRVTTDTQYF.

The sample holds many counts of this clonotype. V and J are TRBV9 and TRBJ2-3; 8 nucleotides align to TRBD2. V was clipped by 0 bases and J by 6 bases; unmatched bases: 6. CDR3 length equals 15 residues. From germline, CDR1 is SGDLS and CDR2 YYNGEE. CDR3 residues: CASSVDPGGPDTQYF. The CDR3 region has the DNA TGTGCCAGCAGCGTAGATCCGGGAGGGCCGGATACGCAGTATTTT.

In its sample, this clonotype was seen many times. The rearrangement uses TRBV9 and TRBJ2-1; 8 nucleotides align to TRBD2. The CDR3 runs 15 residues. Germline V gives CDR1 SGDLS, CDR2 YYNGEE. V shed 4 bases and J 7 bases; nucleotides not matched to a gene: 10. The CDR3 DNA reads as TGTGCCAGCAGCCTAGGGGTAGCGGGATCAAATGAGCAGTTCTTC. It is translated as CASSLGVAGSNEQFF.

This clonotype has a count of ten or more. The V and J genes are TRBV9 and TRBJ2-1; 12 bases are a match to TRBD2. The V and J ends lost 2 bases and 5 bases, in that order; junction bases with no gene match: 20. The CDR3 sequence is 21 residues long. Looked up from germline, CDR1 is SGDLS and CDR2 is YYNGEE. The CDR3 nucleotides read TGTGCCAGCAGCGTTAATGCTCGTGGGGGGCTAGCGGGAGGGCCCCACAATGAGCAGTTCTTC. Amino acid sequence: CASSVNARGGLAGGPHNEQFF. Based on the CDR3 plus reference TRBV9 and TRBJ2-1, the full variable domain is DSGVTQTPKHLITATGQRVTLRCSPRSGDLSVYWYQQSLDQGLQFLIQYYNGEERAKGNILERFSAQQFPDLHSELNLSSLELGDSALYFCASSVNARGGLAGGPHNEQFFGPGTRLTVL.

This clonotype occurred many times. This chain joins TRBV9 and TRBJ2-7; no clear D gene. V was clipped by 4 bases and J by 4 bases, with 9 bases between them. The CDR3 is 12 residues long. Germline loops: CDR1 SGDLS, CDR2 YYNGEE. The CDR3: CASSLNGYEQYF. The CDR3 nucleotides read TGTGCCAGCAGCCTGAACGGGTACGAGCAGTACTTC.

This clonotype was recorded many times. The rearrangement uses TRBV9 and TRBJ2-1; 8 bases are shared with TRBD2. Germline CDR1 is SGDLS and CDR2 is YYNGEE. The CDR3 is 17 residues long. After removal of 2 bases from V and 10 bases from J, the junction contained 17 bases not matched to a gene. The CDR3 is CASSVPGLGGRGGEQFF. CDR3 in DNA: TGTGCCAGCAGCGTCCCAGGTCTTGGCGGCCGGGGGGGAGAGCAGTTCTTC. The full variable domain, with the rest looked up from reference TRBV9 and TRBJ2-1, is DSGVTQTPKHLITATGQRVTLRCSPRSGDLSVYWYQQSLDQGLQFLIQYYNGEERAKGNILERFSAQQFPDLHSELNLSSLELGDSALYFCASSVPGLGGRGGEQFFGPGTRLTVL.

This clonotype has a count of ten or more. The chain carries TRBV9 and TRBJ2-5, with 8 bases matching TRBD1. Germline V CDR1 and CDR2: SGDLS, YYNGEE. The CDR3 has 14 amino acids. Germline trimming cut 4 bases from V and 5 bases from J; bases unmatched to any gene: 7. The CDR3 nucleotides are TGTGCCAGCAGCTTCAGGGGGCGCGGGGAGACCCAGTACTTC. Encoded protein: CASSFRGRGETQYF.

This clonotype was counted ten times or more. The chain couples TRBV9 to TRBJ2-7; D is possibly TRBD1 or TRBD2 (5 bases each). Trimming cost V 2 bases and J 5 bases, with 17 bases left between them. The CDR3 has 15 residues. Germline V gene sequence: CDR1 SGDLS, CDR2 YYNGEE. The CDR3 DNA sequence: TGTGCCAGCAGCGTGTCGGGACGTCCTCTCGACGAGCAGTACTTC. Its protein is CASSVSGRPLDEQYF.

This clonotype was counted at least ten times. V and J are TRBV9 and TRBJ2-5; D may be TRBD2 (5 bases). CDR3 length: 17 residues. Germline V gene lookup returns CDR1 SGDLS and CDR2 YYNGEE. Deletions cut 3 bases from V and 2 bases from J, with 20 bases between. CDR3 protein: CASSGAPGKRQQETQYF. CDR3 nucleotide sequence: TGTGCCAGCAGCGGAGCCCCCGGGAAGCGGCAGCAAGAGACCCAGTACTTC.

This clonotype was detected ten times or more. The chain combines TRBV9 with TRBJ1-2, with TRBD1 matching over 12 bases. The CDR3 totals 16 residues. Looked up from germline, CDR1 is SGDLS and CDR2 is YYNGEE. Trimming removed 5 bases from V and 4 bases from J; junction bases left unmatched: 9. CDR3 residues: CASSGTGTGGTYGYTF. CDR3 DNA: TGTGCCAGCAGTGGAACCGGGACAGGGGGCACCTATGGCTACACCTTC.

This clonotype has just a few counts. This sequence joins TRBV9 and TRBJ2-3, with D perhaps matching TRBD2 (6 bases). V was cut by 3 bases and J by 6 bases, with 17 bases left in between. This CDR3 is 15 amino acids long. Germline CDR1 is SGDLS and CDR2 is YYNGEE. The CDR3 sequence is CASSATSDSPDTQYF. The DNA for the CDR3 is TGTGCCAGCAGCGCGACTAGTGACAGCCCCGATACGCAGTATTTT.

This clonotype was seen ten or more times. This sequence joins TRBV9 and TRBJ1-6, with D possibly being TRBD1 (6 bases). This CDR3 is built from 14 residues. CDR1 and CDR2 (germline): SGDLS, YYNGEE. The V end was cut by 3 bases, the J end by 6 bases, with 10 bases between. The CDR3 sequence is CASSETGRNSPLHF. CDR3 coding DNA: TGTGCCAGCAGCGAAACAGGGCGTAATTCACCCCTCCACTTT.

The table lists this clonotype with many counts. This chain uses TRBV9 with TRBJ2-5; 7 bases fit TRBD1. CDR3 length equals 15 residues. V lost 0 bases to trimming and J lost 5 bases; unmatched junction nucleotides: 7. Germline CDR1 is SGDLS and CDR2 is YYNGEE. CDR3 in DNA: TGTGCCAGCAGCGTAGGCCAGGGGGTTAGGGAGACCCAGTACTTC. The encoded protein is CASSVGQGVRETQYF.

The sample holds many counts of this clonotype. V gene TRBV9 combines with J gene TRBJ2-3, with D uncertain. Trimming took 1 base from V and 5 from J, leaving 14 bases between them. Germline CDR1 and CDR2: SGDLS and YYNGEE. The CDR3 is made up of 15 amino acids. In DNA, the CDR3 is TGTGCCAGCAGCGTAACCCCCAGTGAAGGAGATACGCAGTATTTT. Translated, it gives CASSVTPSEGDTQYF. Full variable domain (outside the CDR3, taken from reference TRBV9 and TRBJ2-3): DSGVTQTPKHLITATGQRVTLRCSPRSGDLSVYWYQQSLDQGLQFLIQYYNGEERAKGNILERFSAQQFPDLHSELNLSSLELGDSALYFCASSVTPSEGDTQYFGPGTRLTVL.

This clonotype has a count of ten or more. The rearrangement uses TRBV9 and TRBJ2-7; a weak D match, TRBD1 (5 bases). CDR3 length equals 13 residues. Germline CDR1 reads SGDLS; CDR2 reads YYNGEE. Trimming removed 1 base from V and 5 bases from J, with 10 bases in between. The CDR3 sequence is CASSVRGTHEQYF. CDR3 coding DNA: TGTGCCAGCAGCGTAAGGGGAACCCACGAGCAGTACTTC. The full variable domain, completed using reference TRBV9 and TRBJ2-7, is DSGVTQTPKHLITATGQRVTLRCSPRSGDLSVYWYQQSLDQGLQFLIQYYNGEERAKGNILERFSAQQFPDLHSELNLSSLELGDSALYFCASSVRGTHEQYFGPGTRLTVT.

This clonotype occurred many times. J is TRBJ2-2 and V is TRBV9; D ambiguous. This CDR3 comprises 14 residues. The V gene's germline CDR1 is SGDLS and CDR2 YYNGEE. The V end lost 0 bases, the J end lost 4 bases, and 7 bases lay between the germline ends. The CDR3 sequence is CASSVGVGTGELFF. CDR3 bases: TGTGCCAGCAGCGTAGGGGTGGGCACCGGGGAGCTGTTTTTT.

This clonotype has at least ten counts. The V gene is TRBV9, the J gene TRBJ2-2, with 7 nucleotides matching TRBD2. The CDR3 totals 14 residues. Losses at the gene ends were 1 base for V and 10 bases for J; bases not matched to a gene: 7. Germline V lookup: CDR1 SGDLS, CDR2 YYNGEE. CDR3: CASSVTSGIEELFF. The CDR3, as DNA: TGTGCCAGCAGCGTAACCAGCGGGATCGAGGAGCTGTTTTTT.

This clonotype was observed many times. The genes are TRBV9 and TRBJ2-1; tentatively, D is TRBD2 (6 bases). CDR3 length: 14 residues. Deletions cut 0 bases from V and 9 bases from J, with 13 bases between. Germline loops: CDR1 SGDLS, CDR2 YYNGEE. CDR3 nucleotide sequence: TGTGCCAGCAGCGTAGCAACTAGCATTAGTGAGCAGTTCTTC. Residues: CASSVATSISEQFF.